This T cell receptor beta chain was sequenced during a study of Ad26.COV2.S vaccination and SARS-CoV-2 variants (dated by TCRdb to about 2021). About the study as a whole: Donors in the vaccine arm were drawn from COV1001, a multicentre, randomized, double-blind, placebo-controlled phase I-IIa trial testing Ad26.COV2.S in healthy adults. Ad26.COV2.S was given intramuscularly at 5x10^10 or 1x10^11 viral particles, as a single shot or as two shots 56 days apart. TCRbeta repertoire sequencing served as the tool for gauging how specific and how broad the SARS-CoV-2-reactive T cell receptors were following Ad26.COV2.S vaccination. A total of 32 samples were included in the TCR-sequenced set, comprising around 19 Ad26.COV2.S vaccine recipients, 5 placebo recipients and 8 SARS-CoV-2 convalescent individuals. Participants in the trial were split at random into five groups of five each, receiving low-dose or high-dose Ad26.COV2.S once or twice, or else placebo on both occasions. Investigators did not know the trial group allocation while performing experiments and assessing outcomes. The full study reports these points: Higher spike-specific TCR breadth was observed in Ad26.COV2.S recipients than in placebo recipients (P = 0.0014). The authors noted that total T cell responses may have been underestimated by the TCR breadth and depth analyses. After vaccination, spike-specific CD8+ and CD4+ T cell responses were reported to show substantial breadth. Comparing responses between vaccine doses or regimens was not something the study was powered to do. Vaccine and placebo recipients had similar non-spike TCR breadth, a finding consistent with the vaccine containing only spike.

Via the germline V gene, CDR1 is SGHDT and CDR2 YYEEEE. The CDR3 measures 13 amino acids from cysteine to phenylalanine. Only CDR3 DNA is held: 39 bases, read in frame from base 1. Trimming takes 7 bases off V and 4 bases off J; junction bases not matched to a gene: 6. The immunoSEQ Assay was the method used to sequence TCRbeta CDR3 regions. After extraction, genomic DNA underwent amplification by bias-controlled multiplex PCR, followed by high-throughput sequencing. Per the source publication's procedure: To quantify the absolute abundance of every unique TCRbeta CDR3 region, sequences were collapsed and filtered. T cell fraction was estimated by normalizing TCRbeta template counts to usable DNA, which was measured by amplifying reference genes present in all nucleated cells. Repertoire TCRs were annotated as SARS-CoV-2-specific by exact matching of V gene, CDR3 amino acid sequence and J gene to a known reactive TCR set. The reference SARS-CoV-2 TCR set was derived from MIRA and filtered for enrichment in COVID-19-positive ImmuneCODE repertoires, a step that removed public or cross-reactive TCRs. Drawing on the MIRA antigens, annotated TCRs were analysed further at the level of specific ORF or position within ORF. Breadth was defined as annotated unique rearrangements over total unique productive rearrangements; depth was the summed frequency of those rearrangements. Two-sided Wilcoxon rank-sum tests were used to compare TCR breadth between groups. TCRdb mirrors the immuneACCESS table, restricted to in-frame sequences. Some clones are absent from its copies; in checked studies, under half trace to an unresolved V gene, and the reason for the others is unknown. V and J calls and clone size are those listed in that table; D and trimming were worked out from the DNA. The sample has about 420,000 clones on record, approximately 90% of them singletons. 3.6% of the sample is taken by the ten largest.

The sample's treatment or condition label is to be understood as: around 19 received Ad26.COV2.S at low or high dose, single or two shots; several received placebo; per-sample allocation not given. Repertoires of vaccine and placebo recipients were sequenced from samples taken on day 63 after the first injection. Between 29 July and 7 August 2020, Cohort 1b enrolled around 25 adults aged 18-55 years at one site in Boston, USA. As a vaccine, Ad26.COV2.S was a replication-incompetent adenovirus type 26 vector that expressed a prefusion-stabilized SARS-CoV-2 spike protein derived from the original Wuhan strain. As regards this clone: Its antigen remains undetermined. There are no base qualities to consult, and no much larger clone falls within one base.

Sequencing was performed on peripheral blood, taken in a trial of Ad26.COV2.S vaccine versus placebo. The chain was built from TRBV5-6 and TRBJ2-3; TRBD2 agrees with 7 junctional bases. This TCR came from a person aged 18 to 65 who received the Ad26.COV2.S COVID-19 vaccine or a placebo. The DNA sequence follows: TGTGCCAGCCGCCAGGGAGGGGCAGATACGCAGTATTTT. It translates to CASRQGGADTQYF.